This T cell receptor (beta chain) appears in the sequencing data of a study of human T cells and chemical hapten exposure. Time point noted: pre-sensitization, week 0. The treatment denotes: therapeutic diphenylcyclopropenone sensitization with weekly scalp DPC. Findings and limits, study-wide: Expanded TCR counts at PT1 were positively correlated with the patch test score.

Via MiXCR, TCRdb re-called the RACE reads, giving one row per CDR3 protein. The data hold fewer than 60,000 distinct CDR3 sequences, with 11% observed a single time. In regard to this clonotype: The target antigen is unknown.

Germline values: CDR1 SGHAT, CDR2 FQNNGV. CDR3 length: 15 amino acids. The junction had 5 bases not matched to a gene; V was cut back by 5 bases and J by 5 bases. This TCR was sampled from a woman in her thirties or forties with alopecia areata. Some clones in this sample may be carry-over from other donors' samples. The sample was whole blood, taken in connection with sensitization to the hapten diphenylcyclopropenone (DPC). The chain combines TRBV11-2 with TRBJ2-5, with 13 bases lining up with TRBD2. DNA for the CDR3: TGTGCCAGCAGCCGGACTAGCGGGAGTTGGGAGACCCAGTACTTC. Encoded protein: CASSRTSGSWETQYF.